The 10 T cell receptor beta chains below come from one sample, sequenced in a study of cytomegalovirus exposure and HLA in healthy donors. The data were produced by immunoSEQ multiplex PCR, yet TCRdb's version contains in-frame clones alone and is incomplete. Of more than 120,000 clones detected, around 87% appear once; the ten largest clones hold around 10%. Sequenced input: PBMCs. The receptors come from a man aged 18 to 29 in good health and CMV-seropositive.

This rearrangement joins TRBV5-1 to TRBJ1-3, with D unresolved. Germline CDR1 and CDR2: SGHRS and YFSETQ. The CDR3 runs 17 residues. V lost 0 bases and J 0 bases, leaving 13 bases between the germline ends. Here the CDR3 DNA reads TGCGCCAGCAGCTTGGCAGGTCTGCTGCTCTCTGGAAACACCATATATTTT. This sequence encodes CASSLAGLLLSGNTIYF.

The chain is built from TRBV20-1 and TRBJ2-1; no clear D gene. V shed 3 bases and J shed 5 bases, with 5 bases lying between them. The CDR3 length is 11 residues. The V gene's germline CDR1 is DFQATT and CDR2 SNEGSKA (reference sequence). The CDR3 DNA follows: TGCAGTGCTAGGGCGGACAATGAGCAGTTCTTC. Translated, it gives CSARADNEQFF.

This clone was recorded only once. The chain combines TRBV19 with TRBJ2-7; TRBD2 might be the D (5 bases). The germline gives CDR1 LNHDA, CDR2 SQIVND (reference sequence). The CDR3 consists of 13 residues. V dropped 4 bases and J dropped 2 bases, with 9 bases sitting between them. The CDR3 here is CASSTAVAYEQYF. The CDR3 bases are TGTGCCAGTAGTACAGCGGTGGCCTACGAGCAGTACTTC. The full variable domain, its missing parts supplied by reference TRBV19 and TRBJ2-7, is DGGITQSPKYLFRKEGQNVTLSCEQNLNHDAMYWYRQDPGQGLRLIYYSQIVNDFQKGDIAEGYSVSREKKESFPLTVTSAQKNPTAFYLCASSTAVAYEQYFGPGTRLTVT.

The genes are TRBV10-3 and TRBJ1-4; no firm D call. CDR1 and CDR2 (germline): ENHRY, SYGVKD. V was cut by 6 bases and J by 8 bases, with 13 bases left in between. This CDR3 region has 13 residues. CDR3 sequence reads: CAIREVGQEKLFF. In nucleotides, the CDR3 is TGTGCCATCAGGGAAGTGGGCCAGGAAAAACTGTTTTTT.

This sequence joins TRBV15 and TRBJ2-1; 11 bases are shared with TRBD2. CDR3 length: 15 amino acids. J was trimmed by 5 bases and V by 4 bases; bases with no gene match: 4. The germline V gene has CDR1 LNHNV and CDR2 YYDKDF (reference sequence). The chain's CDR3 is CATSKGLAENNEQFF. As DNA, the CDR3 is TGTGCCACCAGCAAGGGACTAGCGGAAAACAATGAGCAGTTCTTC.

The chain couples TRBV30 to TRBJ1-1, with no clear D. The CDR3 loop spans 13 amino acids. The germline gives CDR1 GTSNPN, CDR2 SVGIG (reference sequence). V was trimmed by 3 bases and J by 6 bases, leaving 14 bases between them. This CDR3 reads CAWRGRIAAEAFF. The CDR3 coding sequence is TGTGCCTGGAGGGGTAGGATAGCGGCTGAAGCTTTCTTT.

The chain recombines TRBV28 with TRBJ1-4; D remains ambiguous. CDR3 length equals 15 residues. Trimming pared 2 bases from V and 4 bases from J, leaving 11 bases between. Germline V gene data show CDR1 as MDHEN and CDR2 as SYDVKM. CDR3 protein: CASSLAGSNNEKLFF. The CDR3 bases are TGTGCCAGCAGTTTAGCGGGCAGCAATAATGAAAAACTGTTTTTT.

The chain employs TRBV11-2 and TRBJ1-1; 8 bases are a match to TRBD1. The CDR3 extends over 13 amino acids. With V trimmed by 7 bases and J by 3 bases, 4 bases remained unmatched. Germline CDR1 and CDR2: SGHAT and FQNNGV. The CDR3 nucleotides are TGTGCCAGCACCGGACAGGGAGACACTGAAGCTTTCTTT. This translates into CASTGQGDTEAFF.

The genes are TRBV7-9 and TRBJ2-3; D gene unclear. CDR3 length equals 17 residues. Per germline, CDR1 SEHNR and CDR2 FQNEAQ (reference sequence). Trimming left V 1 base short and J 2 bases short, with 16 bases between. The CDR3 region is CASSLVPTYTYTDTQYF. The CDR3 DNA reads TGTGCCAGCAGCTTAGTTCCCACTTATACCTACACAGATACGCAGTATTTT.

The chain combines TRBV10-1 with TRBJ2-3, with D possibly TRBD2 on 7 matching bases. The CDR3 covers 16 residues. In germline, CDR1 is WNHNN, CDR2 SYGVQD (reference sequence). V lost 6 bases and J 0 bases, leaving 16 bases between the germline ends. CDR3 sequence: CASSPVGGPSTDTQYF. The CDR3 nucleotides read TGCGCCAGCAGCCCGGTGGGGGGGCCGAGCACAGATACGCAGTATTTT.